Listed below are T cell receptor beta chains from one sample, sequenced in a study of blood T cell repertoires in COVID-19. Method: immunoSEQ multiplex PCR; TCRdb's copy keeps in-frame clones and lacks some. The sample records hundreds of thousands of clones, 80% to 90% being singletons. Source material: peripheral blood. The source is a woman of 80 years or more with acute or convalescent COVID-19. Each CDR3 is given with its conserved first and last residue. A D gene is named only where the DNA matches it firmly. Some rows mark clone size as missing; the rest say once, few, many or name a class of expanded clone.

DNA	CDR3	J	V	size	D
TGCGCCAGCAGCTCCTGGACAGGGGTGGTTCGCGGAGAGACCCAGTACTTC	CASSSWTGVVRGETQYF	TRBJ2-5	TRBV5-1	NA	TRBD1
TGTGCCAGCTCACGCGACAGGGGGGGAAATGAAAAACTGTTTTTT	CASSRDRGGNEKLFF	TRBJ1-4	TRBV18	NA	TRBD1
TGTGCCAGCAGCGATAAGCGGGGGCCCCCTGAAAGCTACACCTTC	CASSDKRGPPESYTF	TRBJ1-2	TRBV7-3	NA	NA
TGTGCCAGCTCACAACTAGCGGTATCCTACGAGCAGTACTTC	CASSQLAVSYEQYF	TRBJ2-7	TRBV18	NA	TRBD2
TGTGCCAGCAGCTTGACGGGTTCTGAGACCCAGTACTTC	CASSLTGSETQYF	TRBJ2-5	TRBV5-6	once	NA
TGCGCCAGCAGCCCGGGACTAGCGGGGGGCGGGAACACCGGGGAGCTGTTTTTT	CASSPGLAGGGNTGELFF	TRBJ2-2	TRBV10-1	NA	TRBD2
TGTGCCAGCAGCTTAACGGGGCAGGGGGCGAAGGAAGCTTTCTTT	CASSLTGQGAKEAFF	TRBJ1-1	TRBV7-3	NA	TRBD1
TGTGCCATTGGGACTAGCGGGGTGATCACAGATACGCAGTATTTT	CAIGTSGVITDTQYF	TRBJ2-3	TRBV10-3	NA	TRBD2
TGTGCCAGCAGCCCCTTGGGAGCGGGGGGGCCGAGTGTCGGGGAGCTGTTTTTT	CASSPLGAGGPSVGELFF	TRBJ2-2	TRBV5-4	NA	TRBD2
TGTGCCAGCAGCCAAGGGGGGGTGGAGACCCAGTACTTC	CASSQGGVETQYF	TRBJ2-5	TRBV3-1/TRBV3-2	few	NA
TGTGCCAGCTCACCACTCGGTAGCGGATCTTACAATGAGCAGTTCTTC	CASSPLGSGSYNEQFF	TRBJ2-1	TRBV18	NA	NA
TGTGCCAGCAGCCCGACGGCCGCAGGGGCCGAAGCTTTCTTT	CASSPTAAGAEAFF	TRBJ1-1	TRBV7-3	NA	NA
TGCGCCAGCAGCCGATTACTAGCGGGGGGTAACAATGAGCAGTTCTTC	CASSRLLAGGNNEQFF	TRBJ2-1	TRBV4-3	NA	TRBD2
TGTGCCAGCTCACCACGTTCGCCTAGCCTCGGTGGTGAGCAGTTCTTC	CASSPRSPSLGGEQFF	TRBJ2-1	TRBV18	few	NA
TGTGCCACCAGGGGGGGTAGCACAGATACGCAGTATTTT	CATRGGSTDTQYF	TRBJ2-3	TRBV24-1	NA	NA
TGTGCCAGAAGCATACCTTACAGGGGGGGCTATAATTCACCCCTCCACTTT	CARSIPYRGGYNSPLHF	TRBJ1-6	TRBV5-3	NA	TRBD1
TGTGCCAGCAGTGATAACTACGGGAATACGCAGTATTTT	CASSDNYGNTQYF	TRBJ2-3	TRBV6-4	NA	NA
TGTGCCAGCAGCTTAGGCCAGGTTCTAAGAGACACTGAAGCTTTCTTT	CASSLGQVLRDTEAFF	TRBJ1-1	TRBV7-9	NA	NA
TGTGCCAGTTCGACTTATCTGGATGAAAAACTGTTTTTT	CASSTYLDEKLFF	TRBJ1-4	TRBV19	NA	NA
TGTGCCAGTAGTATTTGGGAGACCTATGGCTACACCTTC	CASSIWETYGYTF	TRBJ1-2	TRBV19	NA	NA
TGCGCCATCGATCTCCCCCTGGCGGGGGCCGTCCCTGGCACAGATACGCAGTATTTT	CAIDLPLAGAVPGTDTQYF	TRBJ2-3	TRBV23-1	NA	NA
TGTGCCAGTAGACAGGGGATTATGGCCAAAAACATTCAGTACTTC	CASRQGIMAKNIQYF	TRBJ2-4	TRBV19	NA	TRBD1
TGTGCCTGGAGGCGGACAGGCGGGCCGAACACTGAAGCTTTCTTT	CAWRRTGGPNTEAFF	TRBJ1-1	TRBV30	NA	TRBD1
TGTGCCAGCAGTGAGGGCAGGGCGGTTGAGACCCAGTACTTC	CASSEGRAVETQYF	TRBJ2-5	TRBV2	NA	NA
TGTGCCAGCAGTGCGCGGGACGGTCGCTATGGCTACACCTTC	CASSARDGRYGYTF	TRBJ1-2	TRBV27	NA	NA
TGCGCCAGCAGCTTGGCCCGACTAGCGGGAGGCCCCACCAACACAGATACGCAGTATTTT	CASSLARLAGGPTNTDTQYF	TRBJ2-3	TRBV5-1	NA	TRBD2
TGTGCCAGCAGCGGAGAAACGGGGGAATTGAGTGAGCAGTACTTC	CASSGETGELSEQYF	TRBJ2-7	TRBV9	once	NA
TGTGCCAGTAGTATTGGTTCAGGGGCTGGGGCCAACGTCCTGACTTTC	CASSIGSGAGANVLTF	TRBJ2-6	TRBV19	NA	NA
TGTGCCAGCAGCTCGTGGACTAGCGGCACAGATACGCAGTATTTT	CASSSWTSGTDTQYF	TRBJ2-3	TRBV11-3	NA	TRBD2
TGTGCCATCAGTGACCCTAGCGGGGGCCAAGAGACCCAGTACTTC	CAISDPSGGQETQYF	TRBJ2-5	TRBV10-3	many	TRBD2
TGTGCCAGCAGCTTAGCGCTCGGGACAGGCAAAGCTAACTATGGCTACACCTTC	CASSLALGTGKANYGYTF	TRBJ1-2	TRBV7-8	NA	TRBD1
TGTGCCAGCAGTTACTCAGGGGAAAACGAGCAGTACTTC	CASSYSGENEQYF	TRBJ2-7	TRBV6-5	few	NA
TGTGCCAGCAGCCCCGAGGAACTAGCGGGAAACGGAGATACGCAGTATTTT	CASSPEELAGNGDTQYF	TRBJ2-3	TRBV14	NA	TRBD2
TGCGCCAGCAGCCCCATATCAAGCGGGACTCCCCTTGATGAGCAGTTCTTC	CASSPISSGTPLDEQFF	TRBJ2-1	TRBV5-1	few	TRBD2
TGTGCCAGCAGCTTGGGAGCCTTTTTGAACACTGAAGCTTTCTTT	CASSLGAFLNTEAFF	TRBJ1-1	TRBV5-4	NA	NA
TGTGCCTGGACCATCGGGCGGGGGCACACAGATACGCAGTATTTT	CAWTIGRGHTDTQYF	TRBJ2-3	TRBV30	NA	NA
TGTGCCAGCAGCTTAGAGATTTGGGCAGAGAGGGACTATGGCTACACCTTC	CASSLEIWAERDYGYTF	TRBJ1-2	TRBV11-2	NA	NA
TGTGCCAGCAGCCAAGATCCCGGACTAGGAGGCAAGCAGTACTTC	CASSQDPGLGGKQYF	TRBJ2-7	TRBV3-1/TRBV3-2	NA	TRBD2
TGTGCCAGCAGCTCGACCTCTAGCGGGGGATCCTACGAGCAGTACTTC	CASSSTSSGGSYEQYF	TRBJ2-7	TRBV11-3	once	TRBD2
TGTGCCTGGGGGGCGGGGGATACGCAGTATTTT	CAWGAGDTQYF	TRBJ2-3	TRBV30	NA	NA
TGTGCCAGCAGCGTAGCCAGCGGGGGACTCACCGGGGAGCTGTTTTTT	CASSVASGGLTGELFF	TRBJ2-2	TRBV9	NA	TRBD2
TGTGCCAGCAGCTTTGCTGCGGGGGAGCCCAGAGATACGCAGTATTTT	CASSFAAGEPRDTQYF	TRBJ2-3	TRBV7-2	NA	TRBD2
TGTGCCAGCAGTTATTCGGACAGGGGAGGCTCCTACGAGCAGTACTTC	CASSYSDRGGSYEQYF	TRBJ2-7	TRBV6-6	NA	TRBD1
TGTGCCAGCAGCTTGGGGACAGTCGAAGCTTTCTTT	CASSLGTVEAFF	TRBJ1-1	TRBV5-4	NA	NA
TGCGCCAGCAGCTTGGGGACAGGGGGGAACACTGAAGCTTTCTTT	CASSLGTGGNTEAFF	TRBJ1-1	TRBV5-1	NA	TRBD1
TGTGCCAGCAGCCAAGACTTGACAGGGGCCTACGAGCAGTACTTC	CASSQDLTGAYEQYF	TRBJ2-7	TRBV4-2	NA	TRBD1
TGCGCCAGCAGCTCACTGCCCGGGACTAGCGGGTCCGTCTCCTACAATGAGCAGTTCTTC	CASSSLPGTSGSVSYNEQFF	TRBJ2-1	TRBV5-1	NA	TRBD2
TGTGCCACCAGCAGAGATGACAGGAGGAACACTGAAGCTTTCTTT	CATSRDDRRNTEAFF	TRBJ1-1	TRBV15	NA	NA